Listed below are T cell receptor beta chains from one sample, sequenced in a study of cytomegalovirus exposure and HLA in healthy donors. Here immunoSEQ multiplex PCR was the method, and the copy in TCRdb shows in-frame clones only, minus some. The sample yields around 94,000 clones, around 78% seen once. The specimen was PBMCs. The receptors stem from a man aged 35-49 years in good health and CMV-seronegative. Both conserved end residues are part of each CDR3. D genes are given only for firm matches. For some rows the clone size is stated as once, few or many, or as a class when expanded; others skip it.

D gene: -
J gene: TRBJ2-6
clone size: -
V gene: TRBV11-2
CDR3 protein: CASSLGTGLNVLTF
CDR3 DNA: TGTGCCAGCAGCTTAGGTACAGGCCTCAACGTCCTGACTTTC

D gene: TRBD1
J gene: TRBJ2-3
clone size: once
V gene: TRBV7-2
CDR3 protein: CASSLQTGGAGTDTQYF
CDR3 DNA: TGTGCCAGCAGCTTACAGACAGGGGGCGCGGGCACAGATACGCAGTATTTT

D gene: TRBD1
J gene: TRBJ2-4
clone size: -
V gene: TRBV5-1
CDR3 protein: CASSLVTGGNIQYF
CDR3 DNA: TGCGCCAGCAGCTTGGTGACAGGGGGAAACATTCAGTACTTC

D gene: TRBD2
J gene: TRBJ2-3
clone size: -
V gene: TRBV7-3
CDR3 protein: CASSYGRADTQYF
CDR3 DNA: TGTGCCAGCAGCTACGGGAGGGCAGATACGCAGTATTTT

D gene: -
J gene: TRBJ2-4
clone size: -
V gene: TRBV7-2
CDR3 protein: CASSLGAGEFRIAKNIQYF
CDR3 DNA: TGTGCCAGCAGCTTAGGAGCCGGGGAGTTCAGGATAGCCAAAAACATTCAGTACTTC

D gene: -
J gene: TRBJ1-2
clone size: -
V gene: TRBV7-2
CDR3 protein: CASSLARGHRGYTF
CDR3 DNA: TGTGCCAGCAGCTTAGCGAGAGGGCATCGTGGCTACACCTTC

D gene: TRBD1
J gene: TRBJ2-7
clone size: -
V gene: TRBV27
CDR3 protein: CASSPGQGYEQYF
CDR3 DNA: TGTGCCAGCAGCCCGGGACAGGGCTACGAGCAGTACTTC

D gene: TRBD2
J gene: TRBJ2-7
clone size: few
V gene: TRBV5-6
CDR3 protein: CASSSPGLAAYSYEQYF
CDR3 DNA: TGTGCCAGCAGCTCCCCGGGACTAGCGGCCTACTCCTACGAGCAGTACTTC

D gene: -
J gene: TRBJ2-5
clone size: -
V gene: TRBV5-6
CDR3 protein: CASSLGLARETQYF
CDR3 DNA: TGTGCCAGCAGCTTGGGATTAGCTAGAGAGACCCAGTACTTC

D gene: -
J gene: TRBJ2-2
clone size: -
V gene: TRBV11-2
CDR3 protein: CASSWGVVTGELFF
CDR3 DNA: TGTGCCAGCAGCTGGGGGGTTGTCACCGGGGAGCTGTTTTTT

D gene: TRBD1
J gene: TRBJ2-7
clone size: -
V gene: TRBV7-9
CDR3 protein: CASSLARTGGDYEQYF
CDR3 DNA: TGTGCCAGCAGCTTAGCCCGGACAGGGGGGGACTACGAGCAGTACTTC

D gene: TRBD1
J gene: TRBJ1-1
clone size: -
V gene: TRBV12-5
CDR3 protein: CASGLTGGVAFF
CDR3 DNA: TGTGCTAGTGGTCTGACAGGGGGTGTAGCTTTCTTT

D gene: -
J gene: TRBJ1-1
clone size: -
V gene: TRBV7-2
CDR3 protein: CASSSSTGGFFWNTEAFF
CDR3 DNA: TGTGCCAGCAGCTCATCGACAGGCGGGTTTTTTTGGAATACTGAAGCTTTCTTT

D gene: TRBD2
J gene: TRBJ2-1
clone size: -
V gene: TRBV30
CDR3 protein: CAWKVASGGDVNEQFF
CDR3 DNA: TGTGCCTGGAAGGTGGCTAGCGGGGGGGACGTGAATGAGCAGTTCTTC

D gene: -
J gene: TRBJ2-3
clone size: -
V gene: TRBV7-6
CDR3 protein: CASSSDSSTDTQYF
CDR3 DNA: TGTGCCAGCAGCTCGGACAGTAGCACAGATACGCAGTATTTT

D gene: -
J gene: TRBJ2-1
clone size: few
V gene: TRBV7-3
CDR3 protein: CASSLSQGNDEQFF
CDR3 DNA: TGTGCCAGCAGCTTATCGCAGGGTAACGATGAGCAGTTCTTC

D gene: -
J gene: TRBJ2-7
clone size: -
V gene: TRBV7-2
CDR3 protein: CASSLGARVEVYEQYF
CDR3 DNA: TGTGCCAGCAGCTTAGGGGCCAGGGTAGAGGTCTACGAGCAGTACTTC

D gene: -
J gene: TRBJ1-1
clone size: -
V gene: TRBV19
CDR3 protein: CASSISARAMTEAFF
CDR3 DNA: TGTGCCAGTAGTATATCGGCCAGGGCAATGACTGAAGCTTTCTTT

D gene: -
J gene: TRBJ2-2
clone size: -
V gene: TRBV7-2
CDR3 protein: CASSSRPGTNTGELFF
CDR3 DNA: TGTGCCAGCAGCTCCCGGCCCGGGACGAACACCGGGGAGCTGTTTTTT

D gene: TRBD1
J gene: TRBJ1-2
clone size: -
V gene: TRBV5-5
CDR3 protein: CASSARQGIYGYTF
CDR3 DNA: TGTGCCAGCAGCGCTCGACAGGGGATCTATGGCTACACCTTC

D gene: -
J gene: TRBJ1-2
clone size: once
V gene: TRBV5-1
CDR3 protein: CASSLGQSNYGYTF
CDR3 DNA: TGCGCCAGCAGCCTTGGACAGTCTAACTATGGCTACACCTTC

D gene: -
J gene: TRBJ1-2
clone size: -
V gene: TRBV7-9
CDR3 protein: CASSLGGVTNYGYTF
CDR3 DNA: TGTGCCAGCAGCTTAGGGGGAGTAACTAACTATGGCTACACCTTC

D gene: TRBD1
J gene: TRBJ2-1
clone size: -
V gene: TRBV11-3
CDR3 protein: CASSPGQGRNNEQFF
CDR3 DNA: TGTGCCAGCAGCCCCGGACAGGGAAGGAACAATGAGCAGTTCTTC

D gene: TRBD1
J gene: TRBJ2-5
clone size: -
V gene: TRBV5-1
CDR3 protein: CASSWDSQETQYF
CDR3 DNA: TGCGCCAGCTCATGGGACAGCCAAGAGACCCAGTACTTC

D gene: -
J gene: TRBJ1-4
clone size: -
V gene: TRBV13
CDR3 protein: CASSLGRGFEKLFF
CDR3 DNA: TGTGCCAGCAGCTTAGGCCGGGGTTTTGAAAAACTGTTTTTT

D gene: TRBD2
J gene: TRBJ2-3
clone size: -
V gene: TRBV5-1
CDR3 protein: CASSSTSGGDTQYF
CDR3 DNA: TGCGCCAGCAGCTCTACTAGCGGGGGGGATACGCAGTATTTT

D gene: -
J gene: TRBJ2-5
clone size: -
V gene: TRBV7-9
CDR3 protein: CASSLLYADLETQYF
CDR3 DNA: TGTGCCAGCAGCTTATTGTATGCAGACTTGGAGACCCAGTACTTC

D gene: TRBD2
J gene: TRBJ2-3
clone size: -
V gene: TRBV10-3
CDR3 protein: CAIGVGTSGGAGTDTQYF
CDR3 DNA: TGTGCCATTGGGGTGGGGACTAGCGGGGGGGCCGGGACAGATACGCAGTATTTT

D gene: -
J gene: TRBJ2-1
clone size: -
V gene: TRBV5-1
CDR3 protein: CASSLEIQGGNEQFF
CDR3 DNA: TGCGCCAGCAGCTTGGAAATACAGGGTGGCAATGAGCAGTTCTTC

D gene: TRBD1
J gene: TRBJ1-5
clone size: -
V gene: TRBV7-9
CDR3 protein: CASSHDRGFGNQPQHF
CDR3 DNA: TGTGCCAGCAGCCATGACAGGGGTTTTGGCAATCAGCCCCAGCATTTT

D gene: TRBD2
J gene: TRBJ2-7
clone size: -
V gene: TRBV10-3
CDR3 protein: CAIRVAGGGYEQYF
CDR3 DNA: TGTGCCATCAGGGTAGCGGGGGGTGGGTACGAGCAGTACTTC

D gene: -
J gene: TRBJ1-5
clone size: -
V gene: TRBV4-1
CDR3 protein: CASSQDSAGANQPQHF
CDR3 DNA: TGCGCCAGCAGCCAAGATTCGGCAGGGGCCAATCAGCCCCAGCATTTT